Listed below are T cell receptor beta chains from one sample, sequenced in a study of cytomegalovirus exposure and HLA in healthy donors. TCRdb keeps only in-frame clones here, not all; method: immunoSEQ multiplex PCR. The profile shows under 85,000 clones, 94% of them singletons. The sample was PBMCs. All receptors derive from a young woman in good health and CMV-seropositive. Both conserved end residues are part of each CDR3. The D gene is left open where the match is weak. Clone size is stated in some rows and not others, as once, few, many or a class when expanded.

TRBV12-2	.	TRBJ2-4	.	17	CASRLDRRGGDKNIQYF	TGTGCAAGTCGCTTAGATCGGCGCGGGGGGGATAAAAACATTCAGTACTTC
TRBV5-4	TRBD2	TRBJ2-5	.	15	CASSTTTSGGQTQYF	TGTGCCAGCAGCACCACCACTAGCGGGGGGCAGACCCAGTACTTC
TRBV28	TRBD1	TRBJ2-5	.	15	CASGGDRVPVETQYF	TGTGCCAGTGGGGGGGACAGGGTCCCCGTAGAGACCCAGTACTTC
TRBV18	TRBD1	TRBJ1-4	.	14	CASSPQTGGEKLFF	TGTGCCAGCTCACCACAGACAGGGGGAGAAAAACTGTTTTTT
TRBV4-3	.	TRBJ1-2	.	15	CASSQNLQESYGYTF	TGCGCCAGCAGCCAAAACCTACAGGAGAGCTATGGCTACACCTTC
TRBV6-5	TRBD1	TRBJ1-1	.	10	CANWTGRAFF	TGTGCCAATTGGACAGGGAGAGCTTTCTTT
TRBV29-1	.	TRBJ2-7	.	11	CSVDGLGEQYF	TGCAGCGTTGACGGACTTGGCGAGCAGTACTTC
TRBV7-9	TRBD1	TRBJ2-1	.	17	CASSLAFQGQGNYEQFF	TGTGCCAGCAGCTTAGCGTTCCAGGGACAGGGGAACTATGAGCAGTTCTTC
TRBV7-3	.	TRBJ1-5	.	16	CASSLYGPPGRQPQHF	TGTGCCAGCAGCTTATACGGACCCCCCGGGAGGCAGCCCCAGCATTTT
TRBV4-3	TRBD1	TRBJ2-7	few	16	CASSHSGTGETYEQYF	TGCGCCAGCAGCCACTCCGGGACAGGGGAAACCTACGAGCAGTACTTC
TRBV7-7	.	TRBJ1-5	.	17	CASSARDGQSSNQPQHF	TGTGCCAGCAGCGCCCGGGACGGACAGAGTAGCAATCAGCCCCAGCATTTT
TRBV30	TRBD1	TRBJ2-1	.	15	CAWSKGTGGYNEQFF	TGTGCCTGGAGTAAAGGGACAGGGGGCTACAATGAGCAGTTCTTC
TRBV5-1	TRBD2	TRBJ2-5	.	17	CASSLELAGSGQETQYF	TGCGCCAGCAGCTTGGAGTTAGCGGGTAGCGGGCAAGAGACCCAGTACTTC
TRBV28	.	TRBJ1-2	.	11	CASSFPRGFTF	TGTGCCAGCAGTTTCCCCAGGGGTTTTACCTTC
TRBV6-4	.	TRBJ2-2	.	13	CASSAGIAGELFF	TGTGCCAGCAGTGCGGGAATCGCCGGGGAGCTGTTTTTT
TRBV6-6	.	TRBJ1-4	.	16	CASSRWTVATNEKLFF	TGTGCCAGCAGCAGATGGACAGTTGCAACTAATGAAAAACTGTTTTTT
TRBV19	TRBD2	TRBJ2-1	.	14	CASTLAGLYNEQFF	TGTGCCAGTACTTTAGCGGGGTTATACAATGAGCAGTTCTTC
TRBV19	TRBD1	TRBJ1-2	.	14	CASSNARGVYGYTF	TGTGCCAGTAGTAATGCCAGGGGGGTCTATGGCTACACCTTC
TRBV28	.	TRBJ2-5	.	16	CASSLPVGGRQETQYF	TGTGCCAGCAGTTTACCCGTGGGGGGGCGACAAGAGACCCAGTACTTC
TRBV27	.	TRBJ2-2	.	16	CASSRVGSQNTGELFF	TGTGCCAGCAGCCGAGTGGGGAGCCAGAACACCGGGGAGCTGTTTTTT
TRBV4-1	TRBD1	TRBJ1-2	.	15	CASSRGTGETYGYTF	TGCGCCAGCAGCCGCGGGACAGGCGAAACCTATGGCTACACCTTC
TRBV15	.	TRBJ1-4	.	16	CATSRDKKQSNEKLFF	TGTGCCACCAGCAGAGATAAAAAACAGAGTAATGAAAAACTGTTTTTT
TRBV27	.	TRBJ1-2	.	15	CASSSPSIGDYGYTF	TGTGCCAGCAGTTCCCCTTCAATAGGAGACTATGGCTACACCTTC
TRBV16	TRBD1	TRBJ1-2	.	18	CASSQFLRTGKESYGYTF	TGTGCCAGCAGCCAATTCCTTAGGACAGGGAAAGAGAGCTATGGCTACACCTTC
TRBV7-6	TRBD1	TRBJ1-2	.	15	CASSPRTGQFYGYTF	TGTGCCAGCAGCCCGAGGACGGGACAGTTCTATGGCTACACCTTC
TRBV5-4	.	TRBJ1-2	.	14	CASSLHGELYGYTF	TGTGCCAGCAGCTTGCACGGAGAACTCTATGGCTACACCTTC
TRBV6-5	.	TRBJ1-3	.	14	CASSLGQTGNTIYF	TGTGCCAGCAGTTTAGGACAGACTGGAAACACCATATATTTT
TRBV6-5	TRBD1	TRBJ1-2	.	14	CASSRTGGNYGYTF	TGTGCCAGCAGTCGGACAGGGGGTAACTATGGCTACACCTTC
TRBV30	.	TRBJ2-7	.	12	CAWNAGRAEQYF	TGTGCCTGGAATGCCGGCAGGGCCGAGCAGTACTTC
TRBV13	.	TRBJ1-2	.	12	CASSLVGAGYTF	TGTGCCAGCAGCTTAGTTGGGGCTGGCTACACCTTC
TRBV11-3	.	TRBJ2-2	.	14	CASSVLARTGELFF	TGTGCCAGCAGCGTACTAGCACGCACCGGGGAGCTGTTTTTT
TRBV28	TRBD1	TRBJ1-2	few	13	CATLDRADYGYTF	TGTGCCACCCTCGACAGGGCGGACTATGGCTACACCTTC
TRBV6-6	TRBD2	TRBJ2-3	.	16	CASSYSGTMGGDTQYF	TGTGCCAGCAGTTACTCCGGGACTATGGGCGGAGATACGCAGTATTTT
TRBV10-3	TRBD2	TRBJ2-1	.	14	CAISESSSGAAGLF	TGTGCCATCAGTGAGTCCTCTAGCGGGGCCGCGGGTCTCTTC
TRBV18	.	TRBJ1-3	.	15	CASSPRESSGNTIYF	TGTGCCAGCTCACCTCGGGAATCCTCTGGAAACACCATATATTTT
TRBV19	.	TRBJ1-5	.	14	CASSPGAGLWSQHF	TGTGCCAGTAGTCCAGGGGCAGGGCTATGGTCCCAGCATTTT
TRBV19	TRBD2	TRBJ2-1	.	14	CASSTFLAEHPQFF	TGTGCCAGTAGTACCTTTCTAGCGGAGCATCCGCAGTTCTTC
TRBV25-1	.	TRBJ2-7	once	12	CASSVDTYEQYF	TGTGCCAGCAGTGTTGACACTTACGAGCAGTACTTC
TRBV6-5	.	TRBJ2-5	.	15	CASSYGRVVGETQYF	TGTGCCAGCAGTTACGGCAGGGTCGTGGGGGAGACCCAGTACTTC
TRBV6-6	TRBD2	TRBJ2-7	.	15	CASSYSTGGPSEQYF	TGTGCCAGCAGTTACTCGACGGGAGGGCCATCCGAGCAGTACTTC
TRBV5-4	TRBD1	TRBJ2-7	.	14	CASSFTGGPYEQYF	TGTGCCAGCAGCTTCACAGGGGGCCCCTACGAGCAGTACTTC
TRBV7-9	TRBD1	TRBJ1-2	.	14	CASSLGQGEHGYTF	TGTGCCAGCAGCTTAGGGCAGGGGGAGCACGGCTACACCTTC
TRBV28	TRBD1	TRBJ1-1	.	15	CASRAWDRTNTEAFF	TGTGCCAGCCGTGCCTGGGACAGAACTAACACTGAAGCTTTCTTT
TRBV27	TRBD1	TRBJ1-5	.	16	CASSLYTGASNQPQHF	TGTGCCAGCAGTTTGTATACAGGGGCCTCTAATCAGCCCCAGCATTTT
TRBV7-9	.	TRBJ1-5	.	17	CASSLDRNAPGDQPQHF	TGTGCCAGCAGCTTAGACAGAAATGCGCCAGGCGATCAGCCCCAGCATTTT
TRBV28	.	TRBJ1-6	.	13	CASSLLEGSPLHF	TGTGCCAGCAGTTTACTCGAGGGATCACCCCTCCACTTT
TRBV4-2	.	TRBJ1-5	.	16	CASSQDWSQLNQPQHF	TGTGCCAGCAGCCAAGATTGGTCACAGTTAAATCAGCCCCAGCATTTT
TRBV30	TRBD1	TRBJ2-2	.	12	CAWNDRAGELFF	TGTGCCTGGAACGACAGGGCTGGGGAGCTGTTTTTT
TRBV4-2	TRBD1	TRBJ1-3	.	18	CASSQDGVAGGNGNTIYF	TGTGCCAGCAGCCAAGATGGGGTGGCAGGGGGAAATGGAAACACCATATATTTT
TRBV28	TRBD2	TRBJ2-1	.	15	CASSPASGGYNEQFF	TGTGCCAGCAGCCCCGCTAGCGGGGGGTACAATGAGCAGTTCTTC
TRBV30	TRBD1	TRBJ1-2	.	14	CAWSQDRGDYGYTF	TGTGCCTGGAGCCAGGACAGGGGAGACTATGGCTACACCTTC
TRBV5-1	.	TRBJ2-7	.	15	CASSGGAFRGYEQYF	TGCGCCAGCAGCGGGGGGGCCTTTAGAGGCTACGAGCAGTACTTC
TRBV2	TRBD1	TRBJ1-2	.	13	CASSVDRGHGYTF	TGTGCCAGCAGTGTCGACAGGGGGCATGGCTACACCTTC
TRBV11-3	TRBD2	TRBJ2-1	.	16	CASRPGGASGSDEQFF	TGTGCCAGTCGACCGGGGGGGGCTAGCGGGAGCGATGAGCAGTTCTTC
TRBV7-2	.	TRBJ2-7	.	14	CASSPSPLVYEQYF	TGTGCCAGCAGCCCCTCCCCCTTAGTTTACGAGCAGTACTTC
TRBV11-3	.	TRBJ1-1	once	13	CASSPRTGTEAFF	TGTGCCAGCAGCCCACGTACAGGGACTGAAGCTTTCTTT
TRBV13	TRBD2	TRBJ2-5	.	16	CASSSWTSGVQETQYF	TGTGCCAGCAGCTCATGGACTAGCGGAGTTCAAGAGACCCAGTACTTC
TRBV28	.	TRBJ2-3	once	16	CASHARYRDYTDTQYF	TGTGCCAGCCACGCGAGATACAGGGACTACACAGATACGCAGTATTTT
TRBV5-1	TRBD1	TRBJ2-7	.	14	CASSLGQGDNEQYF	TGCGCCAGCAGCTTGGGACAGGGTGACAACGAGCAGTACTTC